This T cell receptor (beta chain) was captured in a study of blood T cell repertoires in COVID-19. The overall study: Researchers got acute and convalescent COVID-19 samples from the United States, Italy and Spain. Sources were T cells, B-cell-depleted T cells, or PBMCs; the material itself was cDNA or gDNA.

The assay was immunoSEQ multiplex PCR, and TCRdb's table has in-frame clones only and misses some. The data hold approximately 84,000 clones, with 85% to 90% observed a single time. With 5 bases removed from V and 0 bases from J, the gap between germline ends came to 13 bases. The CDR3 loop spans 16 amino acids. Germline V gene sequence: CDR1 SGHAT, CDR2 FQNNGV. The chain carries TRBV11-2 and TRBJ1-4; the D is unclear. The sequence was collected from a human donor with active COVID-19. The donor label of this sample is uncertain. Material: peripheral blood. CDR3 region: CASSRAPETTNEKLFF. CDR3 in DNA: TGTGCCAGCAGCCGTGCCCCGGAGACAACTAATGAAAAACTGTTTTTT.